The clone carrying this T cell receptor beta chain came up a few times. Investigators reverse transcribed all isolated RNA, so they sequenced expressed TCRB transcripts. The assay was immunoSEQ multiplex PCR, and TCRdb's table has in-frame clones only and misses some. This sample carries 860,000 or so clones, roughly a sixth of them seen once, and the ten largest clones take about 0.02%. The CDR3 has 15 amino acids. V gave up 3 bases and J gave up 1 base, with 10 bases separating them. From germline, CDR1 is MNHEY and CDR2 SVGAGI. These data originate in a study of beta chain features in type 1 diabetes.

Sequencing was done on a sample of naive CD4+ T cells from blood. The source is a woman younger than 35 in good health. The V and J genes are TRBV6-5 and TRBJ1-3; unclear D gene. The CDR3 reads CASSYSWGSGNTIYF. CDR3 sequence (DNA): TGTGCCAGCAGTTATTCCTGGGGTTCTGGAAACACCATATATTTT.